The clone carrying this TCR beta chain showed up just a few times. This CDR3 is built from 17 residues. Unmatched junction bases numbered 7, after V lost 3 bases and J lost 3 bases. This entry comes from a study of T cells in Graves' hyperthyroidism and ophthalmopathy. TCR beta CDR3 region amplification was performed from RNA transcripts. Researchers ran a first-round RT-PCR on the TCR CDR3 using the HTBI primer set. A single record per CDR3 protein comes from TCRdb applying MiXCR to the multiplex PCR reads. The table has 500,000 to 700,000 distinct CDR3 sequences, 16% seen once. The V call is TRBV12-3 or TRBV12-4, the J call TRBJ2-1; 11 bases fit TRBD2. This TCR was recovered from a woman aged 18-29 years with Graves' hyperthyroidism. Sequences were obtained from blood. The CDR3 nucleotides read TGTGCCAGCAGTTTGTATAGCGGGGGGGCCTACTACAATGAGCAGTTCTTC. This codes for CASSLYSGGAYYNEQFF.